The 31 T cell receptor beta chains below were found in one sample sequenced in a study of T cell repertoires in cytomegalovirus infection. Each CDR3 protein is one row after TCRdb ran MiXCR on the reads. The sample yields 700,000 to 900,000 distinct CDR3 sequences, 29% seen once. No antigens are known for them. Material: cultured CD8+ T cells from PBMCs, obtained from culture after CMV antigen stimulation. These TCRs come from a human donor in good health (CMV status not recorded). Some clones in this sample may be carry-over from other donors' samples.

This clonotype was detected a few times. The chain carries TRBV7-6 and TRBJ2-7; D gene uncertain. Germline values: CDR1 SGHVS, CDR2 FNYEAQ. V was clipped by 1 base and J by 2 bases, with 9 bases between them. CDR3 length equals 14 residues. The CDR3 loop reads CASSLEKGPYEQYF. The CDR3 coding sequence is TGTGCCAGCAGCTTAGAGAAAGGACCCTACGAGCAGTACTTC. The full variable domain, completed using reference TRBV7-6 and TRBJ2-7, is GAGVSQSPRYKVTKRGQDVALRCDPISGHVSLYWYRQALGQGPEFLTYFNYEAQQDKSGLPNDRFSAERPEGSISTLTIQRTEQRDSAMYRCASSLEKGPYEQYFGPGTRLTVT.

V is TRBV7-6 and J is TRBJ2-1; maybe TRBD2 (7 bases). The CDR3 contains 16 residues. Looked up from germline, CDR1 is SGHVS and CDR2 is FNYEAQ. Between the trimmed V and J ends, which lost 0 bases and 4 bases, there was a span of 13 bases. The CDR3 region is CASSLARTRGYNEQFF. The DNA for the CDR3 is TGTGCCAGCAGCTTAGCGCGGACTAGGGGGTACAATGAGCAGTTCTTC.

This clonotype was seen only a few times. V and J are TRBV7-6 and TRBJ1-6; D gene ambiguous. The V gene lost 5 bases and the J gene lost 10 bases, with 18 bases spanning the gap. The CDR3 runs to 15 residues. Germline values: CDR1 SGHVS, CDR2 FNYEAQ. The DNA of the CDR3 is TGTGCCAGCAGCCCCGTCTCATCTGGCGGCTCACCCCTCCACTTT. Its translation is CASSPVSSGGSPLHF. Using reference TRBV7-6 and TRBJ1-6 for the parts outside the CDR3, the full variable domain is GAGVSQSPRYKVTKRGQDVALRCDPISGHVSLYWYRQALGQGPEFLTYFNYEAQQDKSGLPNDRFSAERPEGSISTLTIQRTEQRDSAMYRCASSPVSSGGSPLHFGNGTRLTVT.

V and J are TRBV13 and TRBJ2-4; 10 positions agree with TRBD2. Germline CDR1 PRHDT, CDR2 FYEKMQ (reference sequence). J lost 9 bases, V lost 3 bases, and 8 bases had no gene match. There are 15 residues in the CDR3. CDR3 sequence: CASSFGAGGPVIQYF. In DNA form, the CDR3 reads TGTGCCAGCAGCTTCGGAGCGGGGGGGCCGGTCATTCAGTACTTC.

This clonotype was observed a handful of times. CDR3 residues: CASSHQGRRETQYF. The DNA of the CDR3 is TGTGCCAGCAGCCATCAGGGGAGGAGAGAGACCCAGTACTTC. The V gene is TRBV7-6, the J gene TRBJ2-5; the D gene could be TRBD1 or TRBD2 (6 bases each). Trimming pared 5 bases from V and 4 bases from J, leaving 14 bases between. The length of the CDR3 is 14 residues. Germline lookup yields CDR1 SGHVS and CDR2 FNYEAQ. Complete variable domain (other parts from reference TRBV7-6 and TRBJ2-5): GAGVSQSPRYKVTKRGQDVALRCDPISGHVSLYWYRQALGQGPEFLTYFNYEAQQDKSGLPNDRFSAERPEGSISTLTIQRTEQRDSAMYRCASSHQGRRETQYFGPGTRLLVL.

This sequence joins TRBV7-9 and TRBJ1-5; D possibly corresponds to TRBD1 (5 bases). Germline CDR1 reads SEHNR; CDR2 reads FQNEAQ (reference sequence). CDR3 length equals 15 residues. V shed 6 bases and J shed 5 bases, with 17 bases lying between them. As DNA, the CDR3 is TGTGCCAGCAGTTTTGGATGGGGGGAAGATCAGCCCCAGCATTTT. Translation gives CASSFGWGEDQPQHF.

This sequence joins TRBV19 and TRBJ1-2; possibly TRBD1 for D (5 bases). The CDR3 sequence is 16 residues long. Germline V gene data show CDR1 as LNHDA and CDR2 as SQIVND (reference sequence). Trimming took off 2 bases at V and 0 bases at J, with 13 bases between the two ends. The CDR3 nucleotides read TGTGCCAGTAGTATATCCAGGGTGACTACTAACTATGGCTACACCTTC. It translates to CASSISRVTTNYGYTF.

This clonotype was picked up a small number of times. This chain uses TRBV19 with TRBJ1-1; D ambiguous. The CDR3 is made up of 15 amino acids. The germline CDR1 and CDR2 sequences are LNHDA and SQIVND (reference sequence). With 1 base removed from V and 4 bases from J, the gap between germline ends came to 13 bases. In DNA, the CDR3 is TGTGCCAGTAGTATAGTTAGCCTAGGGCTCACTGAAGCTTTCTTT. This translates into CASSIVSLGLTEAFF.

This clonotype was observed many times. The chain links TRBV7-2 to TRBJ2-1, with TRBD1 matching over 7 bases. V was clipped by 5 bases and J by 3 bases; unmatched bases: 10. Germline V gene lookup returns CDR1 SGHTA and CDR2 FQGNSA. The CDR3 is 16 amino acids. The CDR3 spells CASSKAAGGFYNEQFF. The CDR3 DNA follows: TGTGCCAGCAGCAAGGCGGCAGGGGGTTTCTACAATGAGCAGTTCTTC.

A few counts support this clonotype. The chain couples TRBV6-6 to TRBJ1-5; D perhaps matches TRBD1 (5 bases). The germline gives CDR1 MNHNY, CDR2 SVGAGI (reference sequence). CDR3 size: 13 residues. Between the trimmed V and J ends, which lost 6 bases and 7 bases, there was a span of 13 bases. The CDR3 reads CASSDGGRQPQHF. In DNA, the CDR3 is TGTGCCAGCAGCGACGGGGGAAGGCAGCCCCAGCATTTT.

There are many counts of this clonotype. CDR3 nucleotides: TGTGCCAGCAGCTTCACGGGTGAGCAGTTCTTC. It codes for CASSFTGEQFF. The V gene is TRBV5-4, the J gene TRBJ2-1, with no clear D. Germline values: CDR1 SGHNT, CDR2 YYREEE (reference sequence). The CDR3 is 11 residues long. Trimming removed 2 bases at V and 9 bases at J, with 6 bases between.

This clonotype was observed a few times. The chain uses TRBV5-4 and TRBJ1-2; TRBD1 matches 11 bases. There are 18 residues in the CDR3. Germline values: CDR1 SGHNT, CDR2 YYREEE (reference sequence). J lost 7 bases, V lost 2 bases, and 16 bases had no gene match. The CDR3 sequence is CASSLGRSGQGVLGGYTF. CDR3 coding DNA: TGTGCCAGCAGCTTAGGCCGGTCGGGACAGGGGGTATTGGGTGGCTACACCTTC. The full variable domain, its missing parts supplied by reference TRBV5-4 and TRBJ1-2, is ETGVTQSPTHLIKTRGQQVTLRCSSQSGHNTVSWYQQALGQGPQFIFQYYREEENGRGNFPPRFSGLQFPNYSSELNVNALELDDSALYLCASSLGRSGQGVLGGYTFGSGTRLTVV.

This clonotype has just one count. The chain uses TRBV7-6 and TRBJ2-3; 13 nucleotides align to TRBD2. Germline assignment: CDR1 SGHVS and CDR2 FNYEAQ. The CDR3 runs to 16 residues. With V trimmed by 5 bases and J by 3 bases, 5 bases remained unmatched. The CDR3 region has the DNA TGTGCCAGCAGCCCCGGGACTAGCGGGGAAACAGATACGCAGTATTTT. It encodes CASSPGTSGETDTQYF.

This clonotype occurred once. The chain carries TRBV19 and TRBJ2-6; either TRBD1 or TRBD2 may fit D (6 bases each). Germline CDR1 reads LNHDA; CDR2 reads SQIVND (reference sequence). V lost 1 base and J lost 2, with 15 bases in between. This CDR3 spans 18 amino acids. In DNA form, the CDR3 reads TGTGCCAGTAGTATAGTCTGGGGGGCCAAGGCTGGGGCCAACGTCCTGACTTTC. Protein product: CASSIVWGAKAGANVLTF. Variable domain in full (rest from reference TRBV19 and TRBJ2-6): DGGITQSPKYLFRKEGQNVTLSCEQNLNHDAMYWYRQDPGQGLRLIYYSQIVNDFQKGDIAEGYSVSREKKESFPLTVTSAQKNPTAFYLCASSIVWGAKAGANVLTFGAGSRLTVL.

This clonotype turned up a few times. The J gene is TRBJ1-1, the V gene TRBV7-9, with TRBD1 matching 7 bases. The CDR3 is made up of 14 amino acids. Trimming at V came to 8 bases and at J to 5 bases, leaving 11 bases not matched to a gene. The germline CDR1 and CDR2 sequences are SEHNR and FQNEAQ (reference sequence). The CDR3 DNA sequence: TGTGCCAGCGCAGAGGGGGCAGGGCGGACTGAAGCTTTCTTT. Its protein is CASAEGAGRTEAFF.

There are a few counts of this clonotype. V and J are TRBV6-5 and TRBJ2-2; weak D call: TRBD1 (5 bases). The CDR3 runs to 18 residues. Trimming shortened V by 0 bases and J by 4 bases, and 18 bases separated the two germline ends. Per germline, CDR1 MNHEY and CDR2 SVGAGI. As DNA, the CDR3 is TGTGCCAGCAGTTACTCGTTTGATACGCAGGGTACCACCGGGGAGCTGTTTTTT. Its translation: CASSYSFDTQGTTGELFF.

This clonotype was picked up a small number of times. The V and J genes are TRBV27 and TRBJ2-3; unclear D gene. Between the trimmed V and J ends, which lost 5 bases and 0 bases, there was a span of 12 bases. The length of the CDR3 is 15 residues. The V gene's germline CDR1 is MNHEY and CDR2 SMNVEV (reference sequence). CDR3 coding DNA: TGTGCCAGCAGTCTCTCCCTGGACAGCACAGATACGCAGTATTTT. Protein: CASSLSLDSTDTQYF.

This clonotype was counted many times. The V and J genes are TRBV6-2 or TRBV6-3 and TRBJ2-1; TRBD2 matches 8 bases. The V segment lost 0 bases and the J segment 4 bases; nucleotides outside the gene matches: 5. The germline V gene encodes CDR1 MNHEY and CDR2 SVGEGT. CDR3 length: 16 amino acids. The CDR3 DNA reads as TGTGCCAGCAGTTACTCACTGGGACTAGGTTACAATGAGCAGTTCTTC. Its protein product is CASSYSLGLGYNEQFF.

This clonotype showed up just a few times. V usage is TRBV9 and J usage is TRBJ2-1; 7 bases are shared with TRBD2. V was pared by 4 bases and J by 0 bases, with 13 bases of the junction left unmatched. This CDR3 is built from 18 residues. Germline loops: CDR1 SGDLS, CDR2 YYNGEE. The CDR3 sequence: CASSLNPIGGVSYNEQFF. For the CDR3, the DNA is TGTGCCAGCAGCCTTAACCCCATTGGGGGGGTCTCCTACAATGAGCAGTTCTTC.

This chain connects TRBV4-1 to TRBJ1-5; D possibly corresponds to TRBD1 (5 bases). The CDR3 spans 15 residues. Germline V gene lookup returns CDR1 MGHRA and CDR2 YSYEKL. The V and J ends lost 0 bases and 3 bases respectively, with 9 bases between them. Here the CDR3 reads CASSQEFRDNQPQHF. CDR3 nucleotide sequence: TGCGCCAGCAGCCAAGAGTTCAGGGACAATCAGCCCCAGCATTTT.

The rearrangement joins TRBV4-1 to TRBJ1-2, with D unresolved. The CDR3 has 13 amino acids. V lost 0 bases and J 6 bases, leaving 8 bases between the germline ends. Germline V lookup: CDR1 MGHRA, CDR2 YSYEKL. CDR3 region: CASSQDGRDGYTF. The DNA of the CDR3 is TGCGCCAGCAGCCAAGATGGAAGGGATGGCTACACCTTC.

The chain is built from TRBV12-5 and TRBJ1-2, with D tentatively TRBD1 (6 bases). The CDR3 spans 15 residues. Germline CDR1 reads LGHNT; CDR2 reads FRNRAP. Trimming cost V 6 bases and J 2 bases, with 16 bases left between them. The CDR3 loop is CASGPMKTGNYGYTF. Here the CDR3 DNA reads TGTGCTAGTGGCCCGATGAAAACAGGGAACTATGGCTACACCTTC.

The genes are TRBV12-3 or TRBV12-4 and TRBJ1-1, with 7 bases aligning to TRBD1. This CDR3 has 16 amino acids. V shed 5 bases, J shed 0 bases, and the junction held 9 bases outside the gene matches. The CDR3 is CASSRRRDSLNTEAFF. DNA of the CDR3: TGTGCCAGCAGTCGACGGAGGGACAGCTTGAACACTGAAGCTTTCTTT.

The gene calls are TRBV7-6 and TRBJ2-7, with TRBD1 identical over 7 bases. This CDR3 has 13 residues. V trimming: 5 bases; J trimming: 3 bases; junction bases outside the gene matches: 4. Germline CDR1 is SGHVS and CDR2 is FNYEAQ. CDR3 bases: TGTGCCAGCAGCCGACAGGGAAACTACGAGCAGTACTTC. Its translation: CASSRQGNYEQYF.

The chain links TRBV4-1 to TRBJ2-1, with TRBD2 identical over 10 bases. J was trimmed by 7 bases and V by 1 base; bases with no gene match: 4. The CDR3 covers 15 residues. CDR1 and CDR2 (germline): MGHRA, YSYEKL. The CDR3: CASSQVLAGVNEQFF. The CDR3 DNA reads as TGCGCCAGCAGCCAAGTTCTAGCGGGGGTGAATGAGCAGTTCTTC.

In its sample, this clonotype was seen a few times. The chain carries TRBV7-8 and TRBJ2-3, with D possibly being TRBD2 (6 bases). Deletions cut 2 bases from V and 5 bases from J, with 11 bases between. The CDR3 extends over 14 amino acids. The V gene's germline CDR1 is SGHVS and CDR2 FQNEAQ. CDR3 protein: CASSLLGGQDTQYF. In DNA, the CDR3 is TGTGCCAGCAGCTTATTGGGGGGTCAAGATACGCAGTATTTT.

A few counts support this clonotype. This chain connects TRBV5-6 to TRBJ1-1; D gene ambiguous. The CDR3 consists of 13 residues. CDR1 SGHDT and CDR2 YYEEEE come from the germline V gene. The V gene lost 0 bases and the J gene lost 8 bases, with 11 bases spanning the gap. The CDR3 region has the DNA TGTGCCAGCAGCTTGGTTACCCGCGACGAAGCTTTCTTT. Translation: CASSLVTRDEAFF.

V usage is TRBV15 and J usage is TRBJ1-2, with D possibly matching TRBD1 (5 bases). Germline-derived CDR1 and CDR2 are LNHNV and YYDKDF (reference sequence). This CDR3 is built from 15 residues. V dropped 1 base and J dropped 4 bases, with 13 bases sitting between them. CDR3 in DNA: TGTGCCACCAGCAGAGGGGACGGGGAGGTCTATGGCTACACCTTC. The encoded protein is CATSRGDGEVYGYTF.

The chain links TRBV20-1 to TRBJ2-7; the match to TRBD1 covers 7 bases. V was clipped by 3 bases and J by 3 bases; unmatched bases: 11. The germline CDR1 and CDR2 sequences are DFQATT and SNEGSKA (reference sequence). The CDR3 runs to 15 residues. CDR3: CSARERGQPNYEQYV. CDR3 nucleotides: TGCAGTGCTAGGGAGAGGGGGCAACCCAACTACGAGCAGTACGTC.

The chain joins TRBV27 to TRBJ1-5; D gene ambiguous. CDR3 length: 14 amino acids. Per the germline V gene, CDR1 is MNHEY and CDR2 is SMNVEV (reference sequence). Trimming took off 7 bases at V and 1 base at J, with 11 bases between the two ends. The CDR3 coding sequence is TGTGCCAGCAAAGAGGGCTCCAGCAATCAGCCCCAGCATTTT. Amino acids: CASKEGSSNQPQHF.

This clonotype has at least ten counts. The V call is TRBV6-5, the J call TRBJ2-1; 16 bases line up with TRBD2. The ends lost 2 bases at V and 9 bases at J; junction bases unmatched: 10. This CDR3 is 18 amino acids long. The germline CDR1 and CDR2 sequences are MNHEY and SVGAGI. CDR3 bases: TGTGCCAGCAGTTACAGGTCCTCGGGACTAGCGGGGGGGGGTGAGCAGTTCTTC. Amino acids: CASSYRSSGLAGGGEQFF.